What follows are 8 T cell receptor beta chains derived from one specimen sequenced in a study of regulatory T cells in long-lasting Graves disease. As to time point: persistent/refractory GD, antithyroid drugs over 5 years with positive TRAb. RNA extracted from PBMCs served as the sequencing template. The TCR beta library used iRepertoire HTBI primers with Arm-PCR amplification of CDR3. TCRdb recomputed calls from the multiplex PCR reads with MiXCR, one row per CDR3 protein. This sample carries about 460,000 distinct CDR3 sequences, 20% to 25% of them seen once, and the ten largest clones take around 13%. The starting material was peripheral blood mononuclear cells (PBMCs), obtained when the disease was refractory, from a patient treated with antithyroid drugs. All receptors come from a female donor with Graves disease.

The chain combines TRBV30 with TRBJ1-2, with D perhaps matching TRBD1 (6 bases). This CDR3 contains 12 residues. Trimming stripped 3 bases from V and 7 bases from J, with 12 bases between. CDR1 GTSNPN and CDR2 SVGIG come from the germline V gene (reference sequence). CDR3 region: CAWRPGDSGYTF. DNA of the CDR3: TGTGCCTGGAGACCAGGGGACTCTGGCTACACCTTC.

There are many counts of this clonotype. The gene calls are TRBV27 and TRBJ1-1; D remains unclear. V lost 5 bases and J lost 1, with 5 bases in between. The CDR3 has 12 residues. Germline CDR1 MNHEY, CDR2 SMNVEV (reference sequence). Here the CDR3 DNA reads TGTGCCAGCAGTAACCCGAACACTGAAGCTTTCTTT. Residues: CASSNPNTEAFF.

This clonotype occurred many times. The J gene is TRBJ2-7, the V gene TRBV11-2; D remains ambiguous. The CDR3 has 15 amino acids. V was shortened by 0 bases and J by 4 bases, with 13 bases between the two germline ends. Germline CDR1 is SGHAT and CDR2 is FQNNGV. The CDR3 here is CASSLDGRIMYEQYF. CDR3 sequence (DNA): TGTGCCAGCAGCTTAGACGGACGGATCATGTACGAGCAGTACTTC.

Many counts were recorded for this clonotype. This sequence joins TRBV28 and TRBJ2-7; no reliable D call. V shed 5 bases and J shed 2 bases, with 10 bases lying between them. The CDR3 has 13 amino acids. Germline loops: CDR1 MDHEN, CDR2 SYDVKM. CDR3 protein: CASSTLQTYEQYF. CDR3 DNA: TGTGCCAGCAGTACTCTTCAGACCTACGAGCAGTACTTC.

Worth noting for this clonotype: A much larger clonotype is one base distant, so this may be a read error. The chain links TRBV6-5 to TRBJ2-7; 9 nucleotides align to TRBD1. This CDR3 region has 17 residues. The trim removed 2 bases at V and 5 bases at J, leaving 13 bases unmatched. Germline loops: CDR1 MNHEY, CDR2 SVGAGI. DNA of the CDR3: TGTGCCAGCAGTTACGAGGGACAGGGTGTTTTGGGGAACGAGCAGTACTTC. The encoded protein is CASSYEGQGVLGNEQYF.

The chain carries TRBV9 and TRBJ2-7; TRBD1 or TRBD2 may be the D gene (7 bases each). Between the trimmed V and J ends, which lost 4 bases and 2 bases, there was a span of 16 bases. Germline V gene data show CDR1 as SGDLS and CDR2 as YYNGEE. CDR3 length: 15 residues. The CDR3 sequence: CASSTGGTAAYEQYF. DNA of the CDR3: TGTGCCAGCAGCACCGGGGGGACAGCGGCCTACGAGCAGTACTTC.

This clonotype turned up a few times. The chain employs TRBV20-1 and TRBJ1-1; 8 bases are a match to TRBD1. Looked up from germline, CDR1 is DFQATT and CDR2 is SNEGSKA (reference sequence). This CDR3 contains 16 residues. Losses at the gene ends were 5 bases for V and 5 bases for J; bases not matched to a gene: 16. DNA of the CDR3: TGCAGTGCTGGAAACGAGCAGGGGGCGGTGGGAACTGAAGCTTTCTTT. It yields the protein CSAGNEQGAVGTEAFF.

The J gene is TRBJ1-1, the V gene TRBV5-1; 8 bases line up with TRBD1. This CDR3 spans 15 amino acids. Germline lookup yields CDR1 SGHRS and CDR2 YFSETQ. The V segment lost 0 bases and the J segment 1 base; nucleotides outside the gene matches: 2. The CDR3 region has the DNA TGCGCCAGCAGCTTGGGGGACAGGAAGAACACTGAAGCTTTCTTT. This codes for CASSLGDRKNTEAFF.